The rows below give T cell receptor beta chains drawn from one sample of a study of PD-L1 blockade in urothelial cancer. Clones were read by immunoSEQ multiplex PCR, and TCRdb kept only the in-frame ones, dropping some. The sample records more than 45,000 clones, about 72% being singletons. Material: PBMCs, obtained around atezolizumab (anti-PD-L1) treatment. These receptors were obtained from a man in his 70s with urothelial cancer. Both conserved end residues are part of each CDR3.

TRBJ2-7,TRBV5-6,CASSLEGSGVSTGEQYF
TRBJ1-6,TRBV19,CASRAGGSYNSPLHF
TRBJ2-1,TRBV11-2,CASSLDTGFSYNEQFF
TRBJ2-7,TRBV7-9,CASSLSGLRGSGEQYF
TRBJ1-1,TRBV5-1,CASSFPAGQSNTEAFF
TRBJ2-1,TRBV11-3,CASSLSGVPFNNEQFF
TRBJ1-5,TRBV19,CASSSHRTDNQPQHF
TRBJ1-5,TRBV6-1,CAADRGNQPQHF
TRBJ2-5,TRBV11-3,CASSDRERQTQYF
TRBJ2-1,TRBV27,CASSFRADLYNEQFF
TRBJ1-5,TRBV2,CASSGRSWPQHF
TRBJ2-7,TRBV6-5,CASSSGTYEQYF
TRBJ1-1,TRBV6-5,CASSTGGTTFF
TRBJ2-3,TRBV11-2,CASSYNRGEDTQYF
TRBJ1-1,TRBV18,CASSPGSGGMNTEAFF
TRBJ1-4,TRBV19,CASSYRESNEKLFF
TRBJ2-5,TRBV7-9,CASSFPGQGVTQYF
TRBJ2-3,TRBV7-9,CASSLAGGGPSTDTQYF
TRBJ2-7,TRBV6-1,CATQGLAGGGYEQYF
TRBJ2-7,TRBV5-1,CASSQRQASYEQYF
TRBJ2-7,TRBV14,CASSQGRGGYEQYF
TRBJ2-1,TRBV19,CASSRSSGGVDSYNEQFF
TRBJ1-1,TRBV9,CASSVAKGQLGLNTEAFF
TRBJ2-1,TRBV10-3,CAISTASSYNEQFF
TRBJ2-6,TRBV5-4,CASSAGLAGGRSGANVLTF
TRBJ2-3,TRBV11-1,CASSGQGEGADTQYF
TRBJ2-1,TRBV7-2,CASSPQVPREQFF
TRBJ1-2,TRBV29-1,CSVAQGLNYGYTF
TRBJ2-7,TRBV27,CASSVPGHWAQYF
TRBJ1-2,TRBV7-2,CASSPGQAVYGYTF